Each of the 5 T cell receptor beta chains below was sequenced from the same sample in a study of cytotoxic CD8 clonotypes in ibrutinib-treated CLL. Data came from immunoSEQ multiplex PCR; TCRdb stores just in-frame clones and leaves some out. The sample has some 130,000 clones; 70% to 80% are singletons. The specimen comprised PBMCs, sampled after 24 months of ibrutinib treatment. These receptors were obtained from a human donor with chronic lymphocytic leukemia.

This chain links TRBV5-8 with TRBJ2-7; 12 nucleotides line up with TRBD1. This CDR3 contains 14 residues. The trim removed 5 bases at V and 2 bases at J, leaving 2 bases unmatched. CDR1 and CDR2 from the germline V gene are SGHTS and YDEGEE. The CDR3 protein is CASRGTGGPYEQYF. CDR3 DNA: TGTGCCAGCAGAGGGACAGGGGGCCCCTACGAGCAGTACTTC.

This chain uses TRBV28 with TRBJ2-5; D gene ambiguous. CDR1 and CDR2 (germline): MDHEN, SYDVKM. This CDR3 comprises 12 residues. V shed 6 bases and J shed 2 bases, with 7 bases lying between them. The CDR3 protein is CASSPQQETQYF. DNA for the CDR3: TGTGCCAGCAGCCCGCAACAAGAGACCCAGTACTTC. The full variable domain, its missing parts supplied by reference TRBV28 and TRBJ2-5, is DVKVTQSSRYLVKRTGEKVFLECVQDMDHENMFWYRQDPGLGLRLIYFSYDVKMKEKGDIPEGYSVSREKKERFSLILESASTNQTSMYLCASSPQQETQYFGPGTRLLVL.

This sequence joins TRBV7-6 and TRBJ2-1; the match to TRBD2 covers 7 bases. Germline CDR1 SGHVS, CDR2 FNYEAQ. J lost 0 bases, V lost 5 bases, and 7 bases had no gene match. The CDR3 is 16 residues long. The CDR3 here is CASSRFGGSSYNEQFF. In DNA, the CDR3 is TGTGCCAGCAGCCGATTCGGGGGGAGCTCCTACAATGAGCAGTTCTTC. Looking up the rest from reference TRBV7-6 and TRBJ2-1 gives the full variable domain: GAGVSQSPRYKVTKRGQDVALRCDPISGHVSLYWYRQALGQGPEFLTYFNYEAQQDKSGLPNDRFSAERPEGSISTLTIQRTEQRDSAMYRCASSRFGGSSYNEQFFGPGTRLTVL.

V is TRBV28 and J is TRBJ2-6; D is unresolved. The CDR3 has 14 residues. The germline gives CDR1 MDHEN, CDR2 SYDVKM. Trimming removed 6 bases from V and 4 bases from J, with 10 bases in between. Written as DNA, the CDR3 is TGTGCCAGCAGGGGCGTGGCGGGGGCCAACGTCCTGACTTTC. Translation gives CASRGVAGANVLTF.

This sequence joins TRBV18 and TRBJ1-2; D call uncertain. The CDR3 runs 16 residues. Germline V lookup: CDR1 KGHSH, CDR2 LQKENI. Between the trimmed V and J ends, which lost 3 bases and 5 bases, there was a span of 19 bases. The CDR3 DNA reads as TGTGCCAGCTCACCTGAGCCAGCGGCGGCGGGTTATGGCTACACCTTC. Its protein product is CASSPEPAAAGYGYTF.